Listed below are T cell receptor beta chains from one sample, sequenced in a study of blood T cells in healthy people across ages. TCRdb reprocessed the 5' RACE reads with MiXCR, giving one entry per CDR3 protein. The sample holds hundreds of thousands of distinct CDR3 sequences; about three fifths are singletons and the top ten take 22%. The sample taken for sequencing was blood. These receptor sequences come from a man aged 30 to 39 in good health. The CDR3 runs from the conserved cysteine through the conserved F or W. The D gene is left open where the match is weak. Some rows mark clone size as missing; the rest say once, few, many or name a class of expanded clone.

TRBV2	once	TRBJ2-7	.	TGTGCCAGCAGTGACGGTGACCCCACCTACGAGCAGTACTTC	CASSDGDPTYEQYF
TRBV5-1	few	TRBJ2-5	TRBD1	TGCGCCAGCAGCTATGGGGACAGGGGTTCGGAGACCCAGTACTTC	CASSYGDRGSETQYF
TRBV4-2	once	TRBJ2-3	TRBD2	TGTGCCAGCAGCCAGGCCCTCGGCGGACTAGCGACAGATACGCAGTATTTT	CASSQALGGLATDTQYF
TRBV29-1	.	TRBJ1-2	.	TGCAGCGTAGGGGGAGAGACGGACTATGGCTACACCTTC	CSVGGETDYGYTF
TRBV2	.	TRBJ1-2	.	TGTGCCAGCAGTGAAGGGCCCGGAGGTGGCTACACCTTC	CASSEGPGGGYTF
TRBV12-3/TRBV12-4	.	TRBJ2-1	.	TGTGCCAGCAGTTTTAGGCCCGGCGATGAGCAGTTCTTC	CASSFRPGDEQFF
TRBV27	.	TRBJ2-3	.	TGTGCCAGCACCAGGGGGAGGGGCATCACAGATACGCAGTATTTT	CASTRGRGITDTQYF
TRBV6-5	.	TRBJ1-1	.	TGTGCCAGCAGTTACTCGAAATCTTACACTGAAGCTTTCTTT	CASSYSKSYTEAFF
TRBV12-5	.	TRBJ1-2	.	TGTGCTAGTGGCCCCGGGGTCCGACCGGGGGGCGATGGCTACACCTTC	CASGPGVRPGGDGYTF
TRBV13	.	TRBJ2-1	.	TGTGCCAGCAGCTTAGGCCGCTTGGGAGGGACATTAGAAGGTGAGCAGTTCTTC	CASSLGRLGGTLEGEQFF
TRBV7-2	many	TRBJ2-1	.	TGTGCCAGCAGCTTAGGAGGCAGAGGGGGGGCCTCGGTTACGTTCTTC	CASSLGGRGGASVTFF
TRBV12-3/TRBV12-4	.	TRBJ2-1	.	TGTGCCAGCAGCCCCAGGGCCCTAGGTGGCGAGCAGTTCTTC	CASSPRALGGEQFF
TRBV6-5	.	TRBJ2-7	.	TGTGCCAGCAGTTACTCGAATACAGACTACGAGCAGTACTTC	CASSYSNTDYEQYF
TRBV18	.	TRBJ2-7	.	TGTGCCAGCTCACCATCTGGCCTTGGTTCCTACGAGCAGTACTTC	CASSPSGLGSYEQYF
TRBV6-6	once	TRBJ2-5	.	TGTGCCAGCAGTTACCTCGGACTCCCCGGAGAGGAGACCCAGTACTTC	CASSYLGLPGEETQYF
TRBV7-2	.	TRBJ2-7	TRBD1	TGTGTCAGCAGCGCCTCGGACAGGGCATCCTACGAGCAGTACTTC	CVSSASDRASYEQYF
TRBV6-1	.	TRBJ2-5	TRBD2	TGTGCCAGCAGCGGACCCGGGACTAGCGGTTTCCAAGAGACCCAGTACTTC	CASSGPGTSGFQETQYF